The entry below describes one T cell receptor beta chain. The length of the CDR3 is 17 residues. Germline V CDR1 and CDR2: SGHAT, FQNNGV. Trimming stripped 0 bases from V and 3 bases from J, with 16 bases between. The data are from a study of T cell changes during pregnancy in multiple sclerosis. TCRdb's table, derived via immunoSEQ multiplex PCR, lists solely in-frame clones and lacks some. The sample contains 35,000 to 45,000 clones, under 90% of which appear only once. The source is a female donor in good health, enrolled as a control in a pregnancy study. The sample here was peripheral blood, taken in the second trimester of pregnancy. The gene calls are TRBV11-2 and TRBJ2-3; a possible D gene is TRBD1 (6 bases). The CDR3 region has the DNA TGTGCCAGCAGCTTAGATCTGGGGGCCCGATATACAGATACGCAGTATTTT. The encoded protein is CASSLDLGARYTDTQYF.